A single sample gave rise to the 30 T cell receptor beta chains below, sequenced in a study of T cell responses to AZD1222 COVID-19 vaccine. The assay was immunoSEQ multiplex PCR, and TCRdb's table has in-frame clones only and misses some. The sample includes tens of thousands of clones, 90% of them seen just once. The specimen comprised peripheral blood, sampled 28 days after the second AZD1222 dose. These receptors were obtained from an adult who received the AZD1222 COVID-19 vaccine.

CDR3 amino acids: CATSDLWGPNNEQFF. For the CDR3, the DNA is TGTGCCACCAGTGATTTGTGGGGACCGAACAATGAGCAGTTCTTC. The gene calls are TRBV24-1 and TRBJ2-1; D is possibly TRBD1 or TRBD2 (5 bases each). The germline gives CDR1 KGHDR, CDR2 SFDVKD. V was trimmed by 0 bases and J by 5 bases, leaving 10 bases between them. The CDR3 totals 15 residues.

The V gene is TRBV25-1, the J gene TRBJ2-2, with 9 positions matching TRBD2. Germline V gives CDR1 MGHDK, CDR2 SYGVNS. The CDR3 has 15 residues. After removal of 5 bases from V and 7 bases from J, the junction contained 8 bases not matched to a gene. CDR3 in amino acids: CASSYGTSNDGELFF. The CDR3 region has the DNA TGTGCCAGCAGTTACGGGACTAGCAATGACGGGGAGCTGTTTTTT.

V and J are TRBV27 and TRBJ1-1; D might be TRBD1 (5 bases). There are 14 residues in the CDR3. Trimming left V 7 bases short and J 1 base short, with 13 bases between. Germline CDR1 reads MNHEY; CDR2 reads SMNVEV (reference sequence). DNA for the CDR3: TGTGCCAGCATGGGGGAACAGCCGAACACTGAAGCTTTCTTT. Translation: CASMGEQPNTEAFF.

V gene TRBV18 combines with J gene TRBJ1-6; D not resolved. CDR3 size: 16 residues. Germline values: CDR1 KGHSH, CDR2 LQKENI. V was shortened by 3 bases and J by 5 bases, with 14 bases between the two germline ends. CDR3: CASSPRAPADNSPLHF. Here the CDR3 DNA reads TGTGCCAGCTCACCGAGGGCCCCAGCCGATAATTCACCCCTCCACTTT.

V is TRBV3-1 (or the pseudogene TRBV3-2) and J is TRBJ2-7, with D hard to call. Germline V gene sequence: CDR1 LGHDT, CDR2 YNNKEL (reference sequence). The CDR3 length is 14 residues. V dropped 1 base and J dropped 0 bases, with 7 bases sitting between them. CDR3 amino acids: CASSQVLSSYEQYF. CDR3 nucleotides: TGTGCCAGCAGCCAAGTCTTGAGCTCCTACGAGCAGTACTTC.

This clone was found a few times. This chain links TRBV18 with TRBJ1-1; TRBD1 matches 10 bases. Trimming took 5 bases from V and 5 from J; bases not matched to a gene: 5. The germline V gene has CDR1 KGHSH and CDR2 LQKENI. CDR3 length: 14 residues. The CDR3 nucleotides read TGTGCCAGCTCAGCGGGACAGGGGCAGACTGAAGCTTTCTTT. It is translated as CASSAGQGQTEAFF.

V is TRBV24-1 and J is TRBJ1-5; TRBD1 matches 12 bases. The germline CDR1 and CDR2 sequences are KGHDR and SFDVKD. The junction had 5 bases not matched to a gene; V was cut back by 7 bases and J by 5 bases. The length of the CDR3 is 15 residues. The CDR3 region is CATSDGTGGYQPQHF. Written as DNA, the CDR3 is TGTGCCACCAGCGACGGGACAGGGGGCTATCAGCCCCAGCATTTT.

With regard to this clone: Other DNA sequences in this sample translate to the same CDR3. The V and J genes are TRBV5-1 and TRBJ1-1, with TRBD1 matching 8 bases. The germline V gene encodes CDR1 SGHRS and CDR2 YFSETQ. The CDR3 has 14 amino acids. The V segment lost 2 bases and the J segment 4 bases; nucleotides outside the gene matches: 4. In DNA form, the CDR3 reads TGCGCCAGCAGCTTAGGACAGGGAGGCACTGAAGCTTTCTTT. Translating gives CASSLGQGGTEAFF.

V and J are TRBV3-1 (or the pseudogene TRBV3-2) and TRBJ2-5; D gene ambiguous. In germline, CDR1 is LGHDT, CDR2 YNNKEL (reference sequence). CDR3 length equals 13 residues. The ends were cut back, 4 bases at V and 3 bases at J, with 9 bases in the middle. In DNA, the CDR3 is TGTGCCAGCAGCCCGATACCCGAAGAGACCCAGTACTTC. It codes for CASSPIPEETQYF.

The rearrangement joins TRBV6-4 to TRBJ2-1; the D gene is possibly TRBD2 (5 bases). Looked up from germline, CDR1 is MRHNA and CDR2 is SNTAGT. V shed 2 bases and J shed 8 bases, with 10 bases lying between them. There are 13 residues in the CDR3. The CDR3 DNA reads as TGTGCCAGCAGTGACAAGTCGGGGTATGAGCAGTTCTTC. Translation gives CASSDKSGYEQFF.

The chain has TRBV7-8 and TRBJ1-5, with unresolved D. The V end lost 1 base, the J end lost 5 bases, and 9 bases lay between the germline ends. CDR1 and CDR2 (germline): SGHVS, FQNEAQ. This CDR3 is 14 amino acids long. The DNA of the CDR3 is TGTGCCAGCAGCTTAGTAAATGGGGATCAGCCCCAGCATTTT. This sequence encodes CASSLVNGDQPQHF. Drawing the rest from reference TRBV7-8 and TRBJ1-5, the complete variable domain is GAGVSQSPRYKVAKRGQDVALRCDPISGHVSLFWYQQALGQGPEFLTYFQNEAQLDKSGLPSDRFFAERPEGSVSTLKIQRTQQEDSAVYLCASSLVNGDQPQHFGDGTRLSIL.

CDR3 amino acids: CASRRTGVQPQHF. DNA of the CDR3: TGTGCCAGCAGACGGACAGGGGTTCAGCCCCAGCATTTT. The genes are TRBV6-5 and TRBJ1-5; 9 bases map to TRBD1. Germline V CDR1 and CDR2: MNHEY, SVGAGI. V was pared by 6 bases and J by 6 bases, with 3 bases of the junction left unmatched. This CDR3 is built from 13 residues.

The chain employs TRBV29-1 and TRBJ2-1; tentatively, D is TRBD2 (6 bases). Germline V lookup: CDR1 SQVTM, CDR2 ANQGSEA. The V gene lost 4 bases and the J gene lost 8 bases, with 9 bases spanning the gap. This CDR3 has 11 residues. DNA of the CDR3: TGCAGCGTTGGGGACTGGTATGAGCAGTTCTTC. Translating gives CSVGDWYEQFF.

The V and J genes are TRBV28 and TRBJ1-1, with 7 nucleotides matching TRBD1. Per germline, CDR1 MDHEN and CDR2 SYDVKM. The CDR3 contains 12 residues. V was clipped by 4 bases and J by 7 bases; unmatched bases: 3. The CDR3 loop reads CASSSRTGEAFF. CDR3 DNA sequence: TGTGCCAGCAGTTCTCGGACAGGTGAAGCTTTCTTT.

This rearrangement joins TRBV5-1 to TRBJ2-5; no firm D call. Per germline, CDR1 SGHRS and CDR2 YFSETQ. Trimming took off 0 bases at V and 1 base at J, with 7 bases between the two ends. CDR3 length: 14 amino acids. CDR3 nucleotide sequence: TGCGCCAGCAGCTTGGTCCCCTCCCAAGAGACCCAGTACTTC. It encodes CASSLVPSQETQYF.

V and J are TRBV19 and TRBJ1-2; D is undetermined. Germline CDR1 LNHDA, CDR2 SQIVND (reference sequence). With 1 base removed from V and 6 bases from J, the gap between germline ends came to 15 bases. This CDR3 is 15 amino acids long. CDR3 residues: CASSIVGPLSNGYTF. The DNA for the CDR3 is TGTGCCAGTAGTATAGTCGGGCCACTCTCTAATGGCTACACCTTC.

The chain carries TRBV6-5 and TRBJ1-1, with 8 bases identical to TRBD1. CDR1 MNHEY and CDR2 SVGAGI come from the germline V gene. CDR3 length: 15 residues. After removal of 6 bases from V and 1 base from J, the junction contained 7 bases not matched to a gene. CDR3 coding DNA: TGTGCCAGCAGGGTGGGGACAGGAGGGAACACTGAAGCTTTCTTT. It is translated as CASRVGTGGNTEAFF.

This rearrangement joins TRBV4-2 to TRBJ1-2; TRBD1 is a possible D gene (5 bases). CDR3 length: 14 residues. Germline V lookup: CDR1 LGHNA, CDR2 YNFKEQ. V gave up 0 bases and J gave up 2 bases, with 7 bases separating them. The DNA of the CDR3 is TGTGCCAGCAGCCAAGAACGGGGCAACTATGGCTACACCTTC. Translated, it gives CASSQERGNYGYTF.

This clone was seen more than once but under ten times. V usage is TRBV10-3 and J usage is TRBJ1-5; no definite D call. The CDR3 has 13 residues. The germline V gene has CDR1 ENHRY and CDR2 SYGVKD. V was trimmed by 8 bases and J by 3 bases, leaving 11 bases between them. The DNA for the CDR3 is TGTGCCATCCAGAGTGGGCACAATCAGCCCCAGCATTTT. Amino acids: CAIQSGHNQPQHF.

This clone has a single count. The rearrangement uses TRBV18 and TRBJ2-3; D gene unclear. Trimming pared 3 bases from V and 4 bases from J, leaving 2 bases between. The CDR3 runs 11 residues. Germline CDR1 KGHSH, CDR2 LQKENI. The CDR3: CASSPSDTQYF. The DNA for the CDR3 is TGTGCCAGCTCACCCTCAGATACGCAGTATTTT. Combining the CDR3 with reference TRBV18 and TRBJ2-3 gives the whole variable domain NAGVMQNPRHLVRRRGQEARLRCSPMKGHSHVYWYRQLPEEGLKFMVYLQKENIIDESGMPKERFSAEFPKEGPSILRIQQVVRGDSAAYFCASSPSDTQYFGPGTRLTVL.

The chain carries TRBV5-1 and TRBJ1-2, with D possibly matching TRBD1 (6 bases). Trimming removed 1 base at V and 4 bases at J, with 17 bases between. The germline V gene has CDR1 SGHRS and CDR2 YFSETQ. This CDR3 has 16 amino acids. Written as DNA, the CDR3 is TGCGCCAGCAGCTTGCAACAGGGAGGAGGGGGCTATGGCTACACCTTC. Residues: CASSLQQGGGGYGYTF.

Written as DNA, the CDR3 is TGTGCCAGCAGCACCTCTTATGGGGAGGCCTACGAGCAGTACTTC. Encoded protein: CASSTSYGEAYEQYF. The V and J genes are TRBV5-5 and TRBJ2-7, with D possibly matching TRBD2 (6 bases). The CDR3 has 15 amino acids. Trimming took off 4 bases at V and 2 bases at J, with 16 bases between the two ends. CDR1 and CDR2 (germline): SGHKS, YYEKEE (reference sequence).

This clone was counted between two and nine times. This chain uses TRBV27 with TRBJ1-6; D is perhaps TRBD1 (5 bases). CDR1 MNHEY and CDR2 SMNVEV come from the germline V gene (reference sequence). Trimming stripped 3 bases from V and 0 bases from J, with 24 bases between. CDR3 length equals 21 residues. Here the CDR3 DNA reads TGTGCCAGCAGTTTCCAGACAGTGCGAGGTCGGCCGAGCTCCTATAATTCACCCCTCCACTTT. Translating gives CASSFQTVRGRPSSYNSPLHF.

This clone was found a few times. The chain carries TRBV30 and TRBJ2-7, with D possibly being TRBD2 (5 bases). The germline V and J ends were trimmed by 5 bases and 3 bases, with 17 bases remaining between them. Germline CDR1 reads GTSNPN; CDR2 reads SVGIG (reference sequence). This CDR3 contains 14 residues. In DNA, the CDR3 is TGTGCCTGGCGCAAGGTCGGGGTTAACTACGAGCAGTACTTC. Its translation: CAWRKVGVNYEQYF.

The chain joins TRBV7-8 to TRBJ2-3; the D gene is possibly TRBD2 (6 bases). Germline loops: CDR1 SGHVS, CDR2 FQNEAQ. The CDR3 has 16 amino acids. Trimming removed 3 bases from V and 0 bases from J, with 13 bases in between. CDR3 amino acids: CASSFLGRPSTDTQYF. CDR3 nucleotide sequence: TGTGCCAGCAGCTTCCTGGGGAGGCCAAGCACAGATACGCAGTATTTT.

This chain links TRBV9 with TRBJ2-3; 14 bases are a match to TRBD2. The V segment lost 3 bases and the J segment 2 bases; nucleotides outside the gene matches: 5. In germline, CDR1 is SGDLS, CDR2 YYNGEE. The CDR3 totals 17 residues. CDR3 in DNA: TGTGCCAGCAGCGGGGGACTAGCGGGGGACCACACAGATACGCAGTATTTT. It translates to CASSGGLAGDHTDTQYF.

The chain recombines TRBV7-9 with TRBJ1-4; D is unresolved. Germline CDR1 SEHNR, CDR2 FQNEAQ (reference sequence). V was trimmed by 6 bases and J by 0 bases, leaving 5 bases between them. The length of the CDR3 is 13 residues. CDR3 bases: TGTGCCAGCAGGGAAACAACTAATGAAAAACTGTTTTTT. This encodes CASRETTNEKLFF.

The table lists this clone with a count of one. The rearrangement joins TRBV5-4 to TRBJ1-1; D may be TRBD1 (6 bases). The germline gives CDR1 SGHNT, CDR2 YYREEE (reference sequence). V was shortened by 1 base and J by 2 bases, with 9 bases between the two germline ends. The CDR3 has 14 residues. CDR3 DNA: TGTGCCAGCAGCTTGTCACAGGGCAACACTGAAGCTTTCTTT. This codes for CASSLSQGNTEAFF.

This chain links TRBV3-1 (or the pseudogene TRBV3-2) with TRBJ2-7, with D perhaps matching TRBD1 (5 bases). Trimming took 4 bases from V and 4 from J, leaving 23 bases between them. Germline-derived CDR1 and CDR2 are LGHDT and YNNKEL (reference sequence). The CDR3 is 17 residues long. The CDR3 DNA reads TGTGCCAGCAGCCCAAGCCCAGGGTCGGCCTTGGGGTACGAGCAGTACTTC. Translating it yields CASSPSPGSALGYEQYF.

The J gene is TRBJ2-2, the V gene TRBV5-4; weak D call: TRBD2 (5 bases). V dropped 3 bases and J dropped 3 bases, with 9 bases sitting between them. The CDR3 is made up of 14 amino acids. Germline V gene lookup returns CDR1 SGHNT and CDR2 YYREEE (reference sequence). The CDR3, as DNA: TGTGCCAGCAGCTCGGACTCCCACACCGGGGAGCTGTTTTTT. It specifies CASSSDSHTGELFF. Complete variable domain (other parts from reference TRBV5-4 and TRBJ2-2): ETGVTQSPTHLIKTRGQQVTLRCSSQSGHNTVSWYQQALGQGPQFIFQYYREEENGRGNFPPRFSGLQFPNYSSELNVNALELDDSALYLCASSSDSHTGELFFGEGSRLTVL.